Listed below are T cell receptor beta chains from one sample, sequenced in a study of metastatic and nonmetastatic thyroid tumors. TCRdb re-processed the PCR reads through MiXCR. The profile shows about 24,000 clones, about 26% of them singletons. Sequencing was carried out using blood. The receptor source for this set is a male donor with papillary thyroid cancer or a benign thyroid nodule (not recorded which). Some clones in this sample may be carry-over from other donors' samples. Each CDR3 is given with its conserved first and last residue. A D gene is named only where the DNA matches it firmly. Expanded clones get a size class; other rows say once, few or many, or leave the size out.

TRBJ1-6 | - | TRBV28 | - | CASSLTSGNSPLHF | TGTGCCAGCAGCTTGACATCCGGAAATTCACCCCTCCACTTT
TRBJ1-4 | TRBD1 | TRBV6-1 | many | CASRQGQGASTNEKLFF | TGTGCCAGCAGACAAGGACAGGGGGCATCAACTAATGAAAAACTGTTTTTT
TRBJ2-7 | TRBD2 | TRBV13 | - | CASSRGGRGCVDLDSYEQYF | TGTGCCAGCAGCCGGGGGGGGAGGGGTTGTGTGGACCTAGACTCCTACGAGCAGTACTTC
TRBJ1-2 | - | TRBV11-1 | many | CASSLGAGLSNYGYTF | TGTGCCAGCAGCTTAGGGGCAGGCCTTTCTAACTATGGCTACACCTTC
TRBJ2-3 | TRBD2 | TRBV4-2 | - | CASAREGLTSGPTDTQYF | TGTGCCAGCGCCCGGGAGGGGTTGACTAGCGGGCCCACAGATACGCAGTATTTT
TRBJ1-2 | TRBD1 | TRBV28 | many | CASTIIQGGYGYTF | TGTGCCAGCACCATAATACAGGGGGGCTATGGCTACACCTTC
TRBJ1-3 | - | TRBV28 | few | CASSLPPTLGNTIYF | TGTGCCAGCAGTTTGCCACCTACTTTAGGAAACACCATATATTTT
TRBJ1-2 | - | TRBV29-1 | many | CSVEDWQGSRGSYGYTF | TGCAGCGTTGAAGATTGGCAGGGGTCAAGGGGGAGCTATGGCTACACCTTC
TRBJ2-1 | - | TRBV6-2/TRBV6-3 | many | CASSSLNNEQFF | TGTGCCAGCTCATCCCTCAACAATGAGCAGTTCTTC
TRBJ2-3 | - | TRBV6-1 | - | CASSVQGTDSQYF | TGTGCCAGCAGTGTGCAGGGCACAGATTCGCAGTATTTT
TRBJ2-5 | - | TRBV20-1 | many | CSARDPPGVDASGVTRTGTQYF | TGCAGTGCTAGAGATCCCCCAGGGGTTGATGCTAGCGGAGTAACACGGACGGGGACCCAGTACTTC
TRBJ1-2 | - | TRBV6-2/TRBV6-3 | medium-sized | CASSYRSGYGYTF | TGTGCCAGCAGTTACAGATCGGGCTATGGCTACACCTTC
TRBJ2-7 | TRBD2 | TRBV12-3/TRBV12-4 | many | CASSLGGGVDEQYF | TGTGCCAGCAGTTTGGGGGGGGGAGTCGACGAGCAGTACTTC
TRBJ1-5 | TRBD1 | TRBV6-1 | medium-sized | CASISLPGQGPYQPQHF | TGTGCCAGCATCTCCCTCCCGGGACAGGGGCCGTATCAGCCCCAGCATTTT
TRBJ2-1 | - | TRBV7-3 | many | CASSLQLDNEQFF | TGTGCCAGCAGCTTACAACTAGACAATGAGCAGTTCTTC
TRBJ2-1 | - | TRBV5-1 | many | CASSSIGNEQFF | TGCGCCAGCAGTAGCATCGGAAATGAGCAGTTCTTC
TRBJ1-3 | - | TRBV20-1 | few | CSSRDGSNTIYF | TGCAGTTCTCGGGACGGAAGTAACACCATATATTTT
TRBJ1-6 | - | TRBV4-2 | - | CASSQEQGPNSPLHF | TGTGCCAGCAGCCAAGAACAGGGACCTAATTCACCCCTCCACTTT
TRBJ2-1 | - | TRBV6-6 | many | CASSYSIGGVNEQFF | TGTGCCAGCAGTTACTCGATAGGTGGGGTCAATGAGCAGTTCTTC
TRBJ2-1 | - | TRBV5-1 | many | CASSFQRTYNEQFF | TGCGCCAGCAGCTTCCAGCGGACTTACAATGAGCAGTTCTTC
TRBJ2-3 | - | TRBV6-1 | many | CASSLSPATDTQYF | TGTGCCAGCAGTCTGAGTCCAGCCACAGATACGCAGTATTTT